The sequence of this TCR beta chain was determined in a study of early T cells in non-severe SARS-CoV-2 infection. TCRdb analysed the 5' RACE reads with MiXCR anew, one entry per CDR3 protein. The sample consists of tens of thousands of distinct CDR3 sequences, approximately 9.7% of them appearing once. Trimming took 1 base from V and 7 from J, leaving 18 bases between them. This CDR3 has 16 residues. CDR1 is LGHDT and CDR2 is YNNKEL in the germline V gene (reference sequence). This sequence joins TRBV3-1 and TRBJ2-3; D remains unclear. The sequencing sample was made of whole blood. The clonotype originates from an adult who was a healthcare worker with PCR-confirmed SARS-CoV-2 infection or an uninfected control (not recorded which). The CDR3 region is CASSQARSGKPHTQYF. The CDR3 DNA reads as TGTGCCAGCAGCCAAGCTCGGTCAGGAAAACCCCATACGCAGTATTTT.